This T cell receptor beta chain was found in a study of blood T cells in healthy people across ages. Regarding the study as a whole: Because sorting was not performed, PBMCs prevented conclusive naive versus antigen-experienced comparison. Estimates of diversity drawn from one million T cells were considered underestimates.

Per germline, CDR1 GTSNPN and CDR2 SVGIG (reference sequence). This CDR3 has 15 residues. Deletions cut 2 bases from V and 7 bases from J, with 20 bases between. Notes on this clonotype: Its cognate antigen is unknown.

PCR was performed a second time for 7 to 11 cycles using a sample-barcoded 5' primer and a J-beta primer mix. Via MiXCR, TCRdb re-called the 5' RACE reads, giving one row per CDR3 protein. Here the sample spans about 770,000 distinct CDR3 sequences, approximately 48% being singletons. This clonotype was obtained from a man aged 55 to 70 in good health. The sample was blood. The V call is TRBV30, the J call TRBJ1-2, with a tentative D call TRBD1 (5 bases). Written as DNA, the CDR3 is TGTGCCTGGAGTCCGACTGGACGACAGACCCCTGGCTACACCTTC. Protein sequence: CAWSPTGRQTPGYTF. The complete variable domain, with remaining parts taken from reference TRBV30 and TRBJ1-2, reads SQTIHQWPATLVQPVGSPLSLECTVEGTSNPNLYWYRQAAGRGLQLLFYSVGIGQISSEVPQNLSASRPQDRQFILSSKKLLLSDSGFYLCAWSPTGRQTPGYTFGSGTRLTVV.